The clone carrying this T cell receptor beta chain came up many times. Study processing details: Amplification of reference gene primers provided the estimated nucleated cell counts. TCRdb's table, derived via immunoSEQ multiplex PCR, lists solely in-frame clones and lacks some. Clone size and V and J calls were adopted from that table, with D and trimming inferred from the DNA. The sample shows roughly 200,000 clones, 81% of them seen only once. This sample is drawn from a study of blood T cell repertoires in COVID-19. Recovered participants had two consecutive negative NP/OP PCR tests, healthcare professional clearance, or symptom resolution. The trim removed 4 bases at V and 3 bases at J, leaving 7 bases unmatched. Germline CDR1 is SGDLS and CDR2 is YYNGEE. CDR3 length: 15 residues.

This chain joins TRBV9 and TRBJ2-1; 7 positions agree with TRBD1. Sequenced material: PBMCs or T cells enriched from blood (not recorded which). The clonotype originates from a man aged 35-49 years who had recovered from COVID-19. CDR3: CASSPVGQSYNEQFF. In DNA form, the CDR3 reads TGTGCCAGCAGCCCCGTGGGACAGAGCTACAATGAGCAGTTCTTC.